This T cell receptor beta chain originates from a study of beta chain features in type 1 diabetes. Study conclusions and caveats: Within patients, naive, central memory and Treg TCRB repertoires seemed more similar than within healthy donors. Moderate but significant shortening of TCRB CDR3s was recorded in all four CD4+ subsets from Type 1 diabetes patients. VDJ junctions in type 1 diabetes patients carried more deletions and fewer insertions.

Expressed TCRB transcripts were sequenced because the entire RNA isolate underwent reverse transcription. The data were produced by immunoSEQ multiplex PCR, yet TCRdb's version contains in-frame clones alone and is incomplete. The sample lists about 160,000 clones; more than 60% were seen once. Averaging approximately 120 mL, one heparinised blood draw came from each individual donor. V shed 7 bases and J shed 6 bases, with 18 bases lying between them. The CDR3 contains 14 residues. Germline-derived CDR1 and CDR2 are MDHEN and SYDVKM. Details on this clone: Its antigen remains unidentified.

This clonotype was obtained from a man aged 25 to 40 with type 1 diabetes. Input material: naive CD4+ T cells from blood. The chain has TRBV28 and TRBJ1-1, with a possible D match to TRBD1 (6 bases). CDR3 nucleotide sequence: TGTGCCAGCACCCCGGTGGACAGAGACGCTGAAGCTTTCTTT. Translated, it gives CASTPVDRDAEAFF.